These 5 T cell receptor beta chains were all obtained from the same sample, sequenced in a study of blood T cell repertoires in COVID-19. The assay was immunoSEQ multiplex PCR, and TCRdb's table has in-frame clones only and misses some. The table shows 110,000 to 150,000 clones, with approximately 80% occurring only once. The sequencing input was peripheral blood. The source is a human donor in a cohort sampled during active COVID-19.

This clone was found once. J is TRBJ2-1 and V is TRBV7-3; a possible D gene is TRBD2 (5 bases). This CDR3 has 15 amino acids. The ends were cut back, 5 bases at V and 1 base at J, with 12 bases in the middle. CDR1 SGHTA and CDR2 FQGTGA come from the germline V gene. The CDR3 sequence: CASSASGSSYNEQFF. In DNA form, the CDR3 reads TGTGCCAGCAGCGCCAGCGGTTCATCCTACAATGAGCAGTTCTTC.

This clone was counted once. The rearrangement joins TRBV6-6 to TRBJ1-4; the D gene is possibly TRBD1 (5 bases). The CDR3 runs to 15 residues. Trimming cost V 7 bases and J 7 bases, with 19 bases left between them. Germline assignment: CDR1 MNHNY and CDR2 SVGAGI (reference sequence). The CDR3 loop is CASNPGWGVGEKLFF. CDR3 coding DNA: TGTGCCAGCAATCCAGGGTGGGGTGTTGGTGAAAAACTGTTTTTT.

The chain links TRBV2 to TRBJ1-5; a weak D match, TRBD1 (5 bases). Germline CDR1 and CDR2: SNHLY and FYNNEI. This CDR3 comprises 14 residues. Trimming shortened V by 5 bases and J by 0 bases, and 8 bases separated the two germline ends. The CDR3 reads CASSPGNSNQPQHF. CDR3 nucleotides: TGTGCCAGCAGTCCAGGGAATAGCAATCAGCCCCAGCATTTT. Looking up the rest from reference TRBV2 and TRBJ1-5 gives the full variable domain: EPEVTQTPSHQVTQMGQEVILRCVPISNHLYFYWYRQILGQKVEFLVSFYNNEISEKSEIFDDQFSVERPDGSNFTLKIRSTKLEDSAMYFCASSPGNSNQPQHFGDGTRLSIL.

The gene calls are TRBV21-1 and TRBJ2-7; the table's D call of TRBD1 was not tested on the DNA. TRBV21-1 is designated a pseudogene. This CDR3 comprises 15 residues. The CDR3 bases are TGTGCCAGCAGCAAAGACGGCAGGGCCCGCTACGAGCAGTACTTC. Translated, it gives CASSKDGRARYEQYF.

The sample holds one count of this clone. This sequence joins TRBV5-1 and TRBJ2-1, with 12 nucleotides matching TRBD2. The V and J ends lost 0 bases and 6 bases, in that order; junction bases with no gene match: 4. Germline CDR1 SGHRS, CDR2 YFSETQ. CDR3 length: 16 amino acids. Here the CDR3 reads CASSLGGTSGSNEQFF. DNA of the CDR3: TGCGCCAGCAGCTTGGGGGGGACTAGCGGGTCCAATGAGCAGTTCTTC.